This TCR beta chain came from a study of beta chain features in type 1 diabetes. Notes on the study in general: All four CD4+ subsets of Type 1 diabetes patients contained TCRB CDR3s that were moderately but significantly shorter.

As to this clone: Its antigen is not known.

Of the isolated RNA, all was reverse transcribed, and so the sequenced material was expressed TCRB transcripts. The data were produced by immunoSEQ multiplex PCR, yet TCRdb's version contains in-frame clones alone and is incomplete. The table has 20,000 to 30,000 clones, under 50% seen once; the top ten hold approximately 0.3%. CDR1 is GTSNPN, CDR2 SVGIG, per germline (reference sequence). V was pared by 0 bases and J by 5 bases, with 16 bases between. The CDR3 is 16 residues long. The material sequenced was stem cell memory CD4+ T cells from blood. The chain carries TRBV30 and TRBJ1-4; TRBD1 might be the D (5 bases). This TCR was sampled from a man aged 30 to 39 with type 1 diabetes. The CDR3 DNA reads as TGTGCCTGGAGTGTAGAGGGAGGGGAGGGGAATGAAAAACTGTTTTTT. Encoded protein: CAWSVEGGEGNEKLFF.